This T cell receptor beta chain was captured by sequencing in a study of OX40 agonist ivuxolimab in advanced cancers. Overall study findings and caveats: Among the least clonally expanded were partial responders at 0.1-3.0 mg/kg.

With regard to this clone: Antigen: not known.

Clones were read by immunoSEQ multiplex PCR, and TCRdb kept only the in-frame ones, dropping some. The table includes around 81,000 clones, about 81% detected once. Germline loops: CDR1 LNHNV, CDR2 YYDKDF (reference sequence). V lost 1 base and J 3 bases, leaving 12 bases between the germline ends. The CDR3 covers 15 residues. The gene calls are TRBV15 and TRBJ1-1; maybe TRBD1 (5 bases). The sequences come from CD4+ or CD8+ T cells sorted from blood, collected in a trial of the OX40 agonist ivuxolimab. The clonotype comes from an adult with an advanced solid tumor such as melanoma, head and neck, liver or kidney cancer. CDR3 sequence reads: CATSRGVGGDTEAFF. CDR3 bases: TGTGCCACCAGCAGAGGGGTCGGGGGGGACACTGAAGCTTTCTTT.